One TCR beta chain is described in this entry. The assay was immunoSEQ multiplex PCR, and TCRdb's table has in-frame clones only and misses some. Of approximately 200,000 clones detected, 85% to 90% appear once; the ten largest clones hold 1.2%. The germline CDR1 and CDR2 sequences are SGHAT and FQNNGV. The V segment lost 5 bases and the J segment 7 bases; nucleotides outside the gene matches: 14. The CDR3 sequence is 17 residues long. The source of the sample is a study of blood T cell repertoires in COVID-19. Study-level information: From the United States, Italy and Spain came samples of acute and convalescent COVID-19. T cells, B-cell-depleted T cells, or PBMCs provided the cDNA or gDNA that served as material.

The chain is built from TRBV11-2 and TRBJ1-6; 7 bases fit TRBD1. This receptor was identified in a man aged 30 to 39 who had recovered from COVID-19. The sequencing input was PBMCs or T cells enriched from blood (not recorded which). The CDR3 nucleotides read TGTGCCAGCAGCCCTGAATCTCCCCGGGACAGCAATTCACCCCTCCACTTT. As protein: CASSPESPRDSNSPLHF.